The 18 T cell receptor beta chains below all came from one sample that was sequenced in a study of T cell responses to AZD1222 COVID-19 vaccine. Method: immunoSEQ multiplex PCR; TCRdb's copy keeps in-frame clones and lacks some. The data show around 130,000 clones, with nearly 90% seen just once and over 5% held by the top ten. The specimen was peripheral blood, collected 28 days after the second AZD1222 dose. Receptors were obtained from an adult who received the AZD1222 COVID-19 vaccine.

CDR3 sequence reads: CASIQGAPRGNEQFF. As DNA, the CDR3 is TGTGCCAGCATTCAGGGAGCACCCCGGGGCAATGAGCAGTTCTTC. The chain combines TRBV28 with TRBJ2-1; tentatively, D is TRBD1 or TRBD2 (5 bases each). Germline CDR1 and CDR2: MDHEN and SYDVKM. This CDR3 is built from 15 residues. Trimming took off 7 bases at V and 6 bases at J, with 19 bases between the two ends.

The chain recombines TRBV4-2 with TRBJ1-3; 9 positions match TRBD1. Germline V gene data show CDR1 as LGHNA and CDR2 as YNFKEQ. CDR3 length: 17 residues. V dropped 4 bases and J dropped 8; count of bases not matched to a gene: 15. The CDR3 nucleotides read TGTGCCAGCAGCCGCATGCCTCCGGGACAGGGTAGGGACACCATATATTTT. This gives the protein CASSRMPPGQGRDTIYF.

The chain joins TRBV7-2 to TRBJ1-4, with D maybe TRBD1 (6 bases). There are 13 residues in the CDR3. Germline lookup yields CDR1 SGHTA and CDR2 FQGNSA. V shed 4 bases and J shed 7 bases, with 10 bases lying between them. The CDR3 nucleotides read TGTGCCAGCAGCTCCGGACAGCCTGAAAAACTGTTTTTT. Translated, it gives CASSSGQPEKLFF.

The chain links TRBV21-1 to TRBJ1-4; TRBD1, as called in the table, went unchecked against the DNA. TRBV21-1 has pseudogene status. This CDR3 region has 15 residues. The CDR3 sequence is CASSKNTSPPEKLFF. The CDR3 DNA reads TGTGCCAGCAGCAAAAATACATCCCCCCCGGAAAAACTGTTTTTT.

The gene calls are TRBV10-3 and TRBJ2-7; D may correspond to TRBD1 or TRBD2 (5 bases each). Trimming stripped 0 bases from V and 6 bases from J, with 21 bases between. The CDR3 has 17 amino acids. Per germline, CDR1 ENHRY and CDR2 SYGVKD. The DNA for the CDR3 is TGTGCCATCAGTGAGTCGTGGGGGAGAACAGGCATCAGCGAGCAGTACTTC. As protein: CAISESWGRTGISEQYF.

The chain joins TRBV24-1 to TRBJ2-3; TRBD1 matches 8 bases. The length of the CDR3 is 15 residues. Germline V gene sequence: CDR1 KGHDR, CDR2 SFDVKD. Trimming cost V 0 bases and J 4 bases; bases outside gene matches: 2. The CDR3 nucleotides read TGTGCCACCAGTGATTTGGGACAGGGAGCAGATACGCAGTATTTT. It translates to CATSDLGQGADTQYF.

The V call is TRBV2, the J call TRBJ1-5; D unclear. CDR3 length: 15 amino acids. The germline V gene encodes CDR1 SNHLY and CDR2 FYNNEI. The V end lost 8 bases, the J end lost 3 bases, and 17 bases lay between the germline ends. The DNA for the CDR3 is TGTGCCAGCTCCTTCCACGGGTCGACCAATCAGCCCCAGCATTTT. The encoded protein is CASSFHGSTNQPQHF.

The V and J genes are TRBV12-3 or TRBV12-4 and TRBJ1-4, with TRBD1 as a possible D gene (5 bases). Trimming removed 2 bases at V and 7 bases at J, with 8 bases between. This CDR3 contains 13 residues. The CDR3 DNA reads TGTGCCAGCAGTTTAAGGAGGGGTGAAAAACTGTTTTTT. Translating it yields CASSLRRGEKLFF.

The gene calls are TRBV12-3 or TRBV12-4 and TRBJ2-7; D not certain. CDR3 length: 13 amino acids. V was clipped by 3 bases and J by 6 bases, with 12 bases between them. The CDR3 bases are TGTGCCAGCAGTTTTACGGCCACGCCCGAGCAGTACTTC. Translated, it gives CASSFTATPEQYF.

The rearrangement links TRBV6-5 to TRBJ2-5, with D hard to call. V dropped 7 bases and J dropped 0 bases, with 6 bases sitting between them. This CDR3 contains 12 residues. Germline loops: CDR1 MNHEY, CDR2 SVGAGI. CDR3 region: CASTPYQETQYF. CDR3 bases: TGTGCCAGCACCCCGTACCAAGAGACCCAGTACTTC.

CDR3 region: CASTIAGGETQYF. CDR3 sequence (DNA): TGTGCCAGCACTATAGCGGGAGGAGAGACCCAGTACTTC. V and J are TRBV6-5 and TRBJ2-5; 10 bases are shared with TRBD2. CDR1 and CDR2 (germline): MNHEY, SVGAGI. CDR3 length: 13 amino acids. V shed 7 bases and J 4 bases; nucleotides not matched to a gene: 3.

V gene TRBV5-6 combines with J gene TRBJ1-1, with unresolved D. Germline V CDR1 and CDR2: SGHDT, YYEEEE. The V end lost 0 bases, the J end lost 4 bases, and 7 bases lay between the germline ends. This CDR3 has 13 residues. The CDR3 DNA sequence: TGTGCCAGCAGCTTGGGTCGTGGCACTGAAGCTTTCTTT. It encodes CASSLGRGTEAFF.

The rearrangement uses TRBV5-4 and TRBJ2-5; TRBD1 matches 9 bases. J lost 6 bases, V lost 3 bases, and 6 bases had no gene match. Germline loops: CDR1 SGHNT, CDR2 YYREEE (reference sequence). The CDR3 runs 14 residues. CDR3 amino acids: CASSSGQGPKTQYF. CDR3 in DNA: TGTGCCAGCAGCTCCGGACAGGGGCCGAAGACCCAGTACTTC.

The chain uses TRBV6-5 and TRBJ1-1; D ambiguous. Trimming took off 2 bases at V and 7 bases at J, with 8 bases between the two ends. The CDR3 is made up of 12 amino acids. Germline V gives CDR1 MNHEY, CDR2 SVGAGI. The CDR3 coding sequence is TGTGCCAGCAGTTACGGGTCCAGTGAAGCTTTCTTT. Translating gives CASSYGSSEAFF.

The rearrangement uses TRBV3-1 (or the pseudogene TRBV3-2) and TRBJ2-4; the D call may be TRBD1 or TRBD2 (5 bases each). The CDR3 spans 16 residues. Trimming took off 1 base at V and 1 base at J, with 11 bases between the two ends. The germline CDR1 and CDR2 sequences are LGHDT and YNNKEL (reference sequence). The CDR3 DNA reads TGTGCCAGCAGCCAAGCTGGGACGGATGCCAAAAACATTCAGTACTTC. Translation gives CASSQAGTDAKNIQYF.

The V call is TRBV19, the J call TRBJ1-1; D remains ambiguous. Germline loops: CDR1 LNHDA, CDR2 SQIVND (reference sequence). The CDR3 loop spans 15 amino acids. The V and J ends lost 7 bases and 1 base respectively, with 16 bases between them. The CDR3 loop is CASTRGELWNTEAFF. The CDR3 nucleotides are TGTGCCAGTACCCGGGGAGAGCTTTGGAACACTGAAGCTTTCTTT.

This chain links TRBV3-1 (or the pseudogene TRBV3-2) with TRBJ2-5; 11 nucleotides match TRBD2. Germline V gene data show CDR1 as LGHDT and CDR2 as YNNKEL (reference sequence). This CDR3 is built from 16 residues. V gave up 0 bases and J gave up 5 bases; unmatched junction bases: 5. Here the CDR3 DNA reads TGTGCCAGCAGCCAAGAGACTAGCGGGGCGATGGAGACCCAGTACTTC. Translation: CASSQETSGAMETQYF.

This clone was seen a single time. This rearrangement joins TRBV7-2 to TRBJ1-5; TRBD1 matches at 8 bases. Germline values: CDR1 SGHTA, CDR2 FQGNSA. V dropped 5 bases and J dropped 3; count of bases not matched to a gene: 9. CDR3 length equals 16 residues. CDR3 in DNA: TGTGCCAGCAGCCCAAGGACAGGGCGAGTCAATCAGCCCCAGCATTTT. Translated: CASSPRTGRVNQPQHF.